Each of the 12 T cell receptor beta chains below was sequenced from the same sample in a study of radiation and T cells in renal cell carcinoma. Noted time point: baseline pretreatment blood. Stated treatment: 15 Gy SBRT to primary tumor, nephrectomy 4 weeks later. The data were produced by immunoSEQ multiplex PCR, yet TCRdb's version contains in-frame clones alone and is incomplete. The sample lists about 91,000 clones; 82% were seen once. The sequencing here drew on blood, taken from a patient whose treatment included radiotherapy and nephrectomy. The receptors come from a man aged 60 to 69 with renal cell carcinoma.

CDR3 loop: CASSLGVGETYEQYF. DNA of the CDR3: TGTGCCAGCAGTTTAGGCGTTGGAGAGACCTACGAGCAGTACTTC. V gene TRBV28 combines with J gene TRBJ2-7; no firm D call. Trimming removed 2 bases at V and 2 bases at J, with 13 bases between. The CDR3 has 15 residues. Germline CDR1 MDHEN, CDR2 SYDVKM.

The chain carries TRBV29-1 and TRBJ2-7; possibly TRBD1 for D (6 bases). This CDR3 has 13 residues. V was cut by 4 bases and J by 7 bases, with 17 bases left in between. Germline CDR1 SQVTM, CDR2 ANQGSEA. The CDR3 DNA reads as TGCAGCGTTGTCCCTTCGGCAGGGGTAGAGCAGTACTTC. It specifies CSVVPSAGVEQYF.

This clone occurred once. This rearrangement joins TRBV28 to TRBJ1-5, with 9 bases lining up with TRBD1. This CDR3 comprises 15 residues. Germline V gives CDR1 MDHEN, CDR2 SYDVKM. The V segment lost 7 bases and the J segment 6 bases; nucleotides outside the gene matches: 10. The CDR3, as DNA: TGTGCCAGCAAGCGGCAACAGGGGGCCGGTCAGCCCCAGCATTTT. Its translation is CASKRQQGAGQPQHF. Full variable domain (missing parts from reference TRBV28 and TRBJ1-5): DVKVTQSSRYLVKRTGEKVFLECVQDMDHENMFWYRQDPGLGLRLIYFSYDVKMKEKGDIPEGYSVSREKKERFSLILESASTNQTSMYLCASKRQQGAGQPQHFGDGTRLSIL.

V is TRBV27 and J is TRBJ1-1; a possible D gene is TRBD1 (5 bases). The germline V and J ends were trimmed by 6 bases and 4 bases, with 12 bases remaining between them. Germline-derived CDR1 and CDR2 are MNHEY and SMNVEV (reference sequence). The CDR3 spans 13 residues. CDR3 protein: CASRRGFGTEAFF. In nucleotides, the CDR3 is TGTGCCAGCAGAAGGGGATTCGGCACTGAAGCTTTCTTT.

The V gene is TRBV19, the J gene TRBJ2-2, with 9 nucleotides matching TRBD2. Trimming took 3 bases from V and 7 from J; bases not matched to a gene: 12. This CDR3 has 17 residues. Germline lookup yields CDR1 LNHDA and CDR2 SQIVND (reference sequence). CDR3 sequence: CASSMERGLAWFGELFF. The CDR3 DNA follows: TGTGCCAGTAGTATGGAGCGAGGACTAGCGTGGTTCGGGGAGCTGTTTTTT.

The V gene is TRBV2, the J gene TRBJ2-5, with D hard to call. The germline V gene has CDR1 SNHLY and CDR2 FYNNEI. CDR3 length equals 15 residues. Trimming shortened V by 2 bases and J by 1 base, and 11 bases separated the two germline ends. CDR3 region: CASSERVVVQETQYF. CDR3 in DNA: TGTGCCAGCAGTGAAAGGGTGGTCGTCCAAGAGACCCAGTACTTC.

V and J are TRBV25-1 and TRBJ2-3; 10 bases line up with TRBD2. The trim removed 3 bases at V and 9 bases at J, leaving 15 bases unmatched. Germline V lookup: CDR1 MGHDK, CDR2 SYGVNS. CDR3 size: 17 residues. CDR3 sequence reads: CASSDPGLANPRYTQYF. The CDR3 coding sequence is TGTGCCAGCAGTGATCCGGGACTAGCGAACCCCCGGTACACGCAGTATTTT.

The gene calls are TRBV9 and TRBJ2-5, with D tentatively TRBD1 (5 bases). CDR3 length equals 13 residues. V was shortened by 7 bases and J by 3 bases, with 13 bases between the two germline ends. Germline assignment: CDR1 SGDLS and CDR2 YYNGEE. The CDR3 DNA follows: TGTGCCAGCTCAAGGGGCAGGGAAGAGACCCAGTACTTC. It translates to CASSRGREETQYF.

The gene calls are TRBV18 and TRBJ1-5; TRBD1 agrees at 8 bases. Germline lookup yields CDR1 KGHSH and CDR2 LQKENI. V lost 2 bases and J lost 6; bases outside the gene matches: 12. CDR3 length: 17 amino acids. CDR3 bases: TGTGCCAGCTCACCAAAATCGACAGGGGTTCTTCCTCAGCCCCAGCATTTT. The encoded protein is CASSPKSTGVLPQPQHF.

This sequence joins TRBV30 and TRBJ2-5; TRBD2 is a possible D gene (5 bases). The DNA end is more similar to TRBJ2-7, so the J call may be wrong. The CDR3 totals 11 residues. The germline V gene has CDR1 GTSNPN and CDR2 SVGIG (reference sequence). The CDR3 DNA reads as TGTGCCTCGGAGGCGGCCTACGAGCAGTACTTC. Translated: CASEAAYEQYF.

The gene calls are TRBV25-1 and TRBJ1-1, with 9 positions matching TRBD1. Germline V gene sequence: CDR1 MGHDK, CDR2 SYGVNS. CDR3 length equals 16 residues. J gave up 4 bases and V 4 bases, and 10 bases lay outside the gene matches. Written as DNA, the CDR3 is TGTGCCAGCAGTGCCCCTTTGGGACAGGGCGTCACTGAAGCTTTCTTT. Protein: CASSAPLGQGVTEAFF.

The V call is TRBV30, the J call TRBJ1-2; 9 bases map to TRBD1. Trimming took 7 bases from V and 4 from J; bases not matched to a gene: 7. The CDR3 covers 13 residues. In germline, CDR1 is GTSNPN, CDR2 SVGIG (reference sequence). This chain's CDR3 is CASSLTGGYGYTF. CDR3 nucleotide sequence: TGTGCCTCCTCCCTGACAGGGGGCTATGGCTACACCTTC.